These 20 T cell receptor beta chains were all obtained from the same sample, sequenced in a study of shared clonotypes between healthy human individuals (dated by TCRdb to 2018 to 2020). The library came from the immunoSEQ multiplex PCR assay. What TCRdb holds here is the immuneACCESS table cut down to in-frame rearrangements. Part of the clones is not present; checked against another copy, under half of the missing clones reflect an unresolved V gene, and the others are unexplained. This sample holds 550,000 to 800,000 clones; approximately 74% were observed only once. The ten largest clones take up 1.5% to 2% of the sample. The sample was memory CD4+ T cells sorted from blood. What this sample's cell subset or site label stands for: CD45RA-negative fraction. These receptors originate from a woman aged 25 to 39 in good health.

The V and J genes are TRBV11-2 and TRBJ1-2; D perhaps matches TRBD1 (6 bases). Germline values: CDR1 SGHAT, CDR2 FQNNGV. The length of the CDR3 is 12 residues. V lost 6 bases and J lost 1, with 6 bases in between. The CDR3 DNA reads as TGTGCCAGCAGGGACAGTAACTATGGCTACACCTTC. Translation: CASRDSNYGYTF.

The chain couples TRBV10-3 to TRBJ2-1; 10 bases fit TRBD2. Germline-derived CDR1 and CDR2 are ENHRY and SYGVKD. This CDR3 comprises 14 residues. The junction had 5 bases not matched to a gene; V was cut back by 3 bases and J by 9 bases. This chain's CDR3 is CAISDLAGVVEQFF. In DNA form, the CDR3 reads TGTGCCATCAGTGATCTAGCGGGAGTAGTTGAGCAGTTCTTC.

CDR3 region: CASSRGSGLNQPQHF. CDR3 in DNA: TGTGCCAGCAGTCGAGGGTCGGGCCTAAATCAGCCCCAGCATTTT. This rearrangement joins TRBV6-1 to TRBJ1-5; no reliable D call. The V gene lost 5 bases and the J gene lost 4 bases, with 15 bases spanning the gap. This CDR3 is built from 15 residues. CDR1 MNHNS and CDR2 SASEGT come from the germline V gene.

The chain links TRBV4-1 to TRBJ1-4; D is unresolved. The germline V and J ends were trimmed by 4 bases and 0 bases, with 12 bases remaining between them. Germline assignment: CDR1 MGHRA and CDR2 YSYEKL. This CDR3 has 16 amino acids. The CDR3 loop reads CASSPRHVATNEKLFF. Written as DNA, the CDR3 is TGCGCCAGCAGCCCGAGACACGTTGCAACTAATGAAAAACTGTTTTTT.

A few counts support this clone. The rearrangement links TRBV10-3 to TRBJ1-2; TRBD1 agrees at 8 bases. CDR1 and CDR2 (germline): ENHRY, SYGVKD. V lost 6 bases, J lost 4 bases, and 1 base stayed unmatched. The length of the CDR3 is 12 residues. The CDR3 DNA is TGTGCCATCAGCAGGGGGCCCTATGGCTACACCTTC. This codes for CAISRGPYGYTF.

Turning to this clone: Additional DNA sequences in this sample encode the identical CDR3. CDR3 sequence reads: CASSPGGAEAYEQYF. CDR3 bases: TGCGCCAGCAGCCCCGGGGGAGCGGAGGCCTACGAGCAGTACTTC. The rearrangement links TRBV5-1 to TRBJ2-7, with D tentatively TRBD2 (6 bases). Per germline, CDR1 SGHRS and CDR2 YFSETQ. The CDR3 is made up of 15 amino acids. V was trimmed by 4 bases and J by 2 bases, leaving 16 bases between them.

The V and J genes are TRBV15 and TRBJ2-7; tentatively, D is TRBD2 (5 bases). V shed 0 bases and J shed 4 bases, with 19 bases lying between them. The V gene's germline CDR1 is LNHNV and CDR2 YYDKDF (reference sequence). The CDR3 is 17 residues long. The CDR3 nucleotides read TGTGCCACCAGCAGAGAGGGTGGCAGTAGAGGAGGATACGAGCAGTACTTC. Protein product: CATSREGGSRGGYEQYF.

CDR3 region: CASSPGQPNYGYTF. In DNA form, the CDR3 reads TGTGCCAGCTCACCGGGACAGCCTAACTATGGCTACACCTTC. The V call is TRBV18, the J call TRBJ1-2; 7 bases map to TRBD1. V lost 3 bases to trimming and J lost 0 bases; unmatched junction nucleotides: 1. CDR1 is KGHSH, CDR2 LQKENI, per germline. The CDR3 sequence is 14 residues long.

A note on this clone: Different DNA sequences within this sample yield the same CDR3. The V call is TRBV5-1, the J call TRBJ2-5; D call uncertain. The length of the CDR3 is 14 residues. Between the trimmed V and J ends, which lost 0 bases and 1 base, there was a span of 7 bases. Germline CDR1 reads SGHRS; CDR2 reads YFSETQ. The CDR3 is CASSLGGTQETQYF. CDR3 nucleotide sequence: TGCGCCAGCAGCTTGGGAGGAACCCAAGAGACCCAGTACTTC. Supplemented by reference TRBV5-1 and TRBJ2-5, the full variable domain reads KAGVTQTPRYLIKTRGQQVTLSCSPISGHRSVSWYQQTPGQGLQFLFEYFSETQRNKGNFPGRFSGRQFSNSRSEMNVSTLELGDSALYLCASSLGGTQETQYFGPGTRLLVL.

The rearrangement uses TRBV28 and TRBJ1-4, with unresolved D. CDR1 and CDR2 from the germline V gene are MDHEN and SYDVKM. This CDR3 has 12 residues. The V gene lost 8 bases and the J gene lost 3 bases, with 7 bases spanning the gap. For the CDR3, the DNA is TGTGCCAGCCGGTCATCTAATGAAAAACTGTTTTTT. Its protein is CASRSSNEKLFF.

The J gene is TRBJ1-1, the V gene TRBV4-2, with TRBD1 as a possible D gene (6 bases). The CDR3 has 16 amino acids. V dropped 0 bases and J dropped 1 base, with 12 bases sitting between them. Germline V lookup: CDR1 LGHNA, CDR2 YNFKEQ. CDR3 region: CASSQDGGSKNTEAFF. In DNA form, the CDR3 reads TGTGCCAGCAGCCAAGATGGGGGCAGCAAGAACACTGAAGCTTTCTTT.

V gene TRBV6-5 combines with J gene TRBJ2-7; a possible D gene is TRBD1 (5 bases). V was pared by 6 bases and J by 3 bases, with 15 bases between. The CDR3 totals 14 residues. The germline V gene has CDR1 MNHEY and CDR2 SVGAGI. The CDR3 nucleotides are TGTGCCAGCAGGACGGCAGGGCCTGACTACGAGCAGTACTTC. This sequence encodes CASRTAGPDYEQYF.

The chain uses TRBV7-8 and TRBJ1-6, with TRBD1 matching 9 bases. Germline V gives CDR1 SGHVS, CDR2 FQNEAQ. V was clipped by 5 bases and J by 10 bases; unmatched bases: 3. The CDR3 covers 13 residues. CDR3 sequence: CASSRDRESPLHF. DNA for the CDR3: TGTGCCAGCAGCCGGGACAGGGAATCACCCCTCCACTTT.

The chain carries TRBV2 and TRBJ2-7; no clear D gene. The CDR3 runs to 11 residues. Germline-derived CDR1 and CDR2 are SNHLY and FYNNEI. The germline V and J ends were trimmed by 5 bases and 6 bases, with 8 bases remaining between them. The CDR3, as DNA: TGTGCCAGCAGTTTAGTTATCGAGCAGTACTTC. Translation gives CASSLVIEQYF.

This rearrangement joins TRBV11-2 to TRBJ2-7; tentative D call: TRBD1 (7 bases). In germline, CDR1 is SGHAT, CDR2 FQNNGV. V was trimmed by 1 base and J by 4 bases, leaving 14 bases between them. CDR3 length equals 15 residues. CDR3 bases: TGTGCCAGCAGCTTAGGCGGCAGGGGGGTATACGAGCAGTACTTC. Translation: CASSLGGRGVYEQYF.

This sequence joins TRBV5-1 and TRBJ2-1; TRBD2 agrees at 13 bases. The CDR3 covers 16 residues. From germline, CDR1 is SGHRS and CDR2 YFSETQ. The junction had 5 bases not matched to a gene; V was cut back by 3 bases and J by 5 bases. The CDR3 protein is CASSWTSGSRHNEQFF. CDR3 coding DNA: TGCGCCAGCAGCTGGACTAGCGGGAGTAGGCACAATGAGCAGTTCTTC.

The chain employs TRBV28 and TRBJ2-3; 9 nucleotides line up with TRBD2. Germline V gene sequence: CDR1 MDHEN, CDR2 SYDVKM. V was pared by 4 bases and J by 2 bases, with 4 bases of the junction left unmatched. The CDR3 sequence is 15 residues long. The CDR3, as DNA: TGTGCCAGCAGTTCCCAGCGGGAGGTCACAGATACGCAGTATTTT. Its translation: CASSSQREVTDTQYF.

This clone was counted a single time. The rearrangement links TRBV6-1 to TRBJ1-1; TRBD1 matches 7 bases. Looked up from germline, CDR1 is MNHNS and CDR2 is SASEGT. The CDR3 runs to 14 residues. The J segment lost 3 bases and the V segment lost 8 bases, leaving 9 bases of the junction unmatched. CDR3 amino acids: CASGKLGQYTEAFF. The CDR3 coding sequence is TGTGCCAGCGGAAAACTGGGACAGTACACTGAAGCTTTCTTT.

V and J are TRBV2 and TRBJ2-7, with D perhaps matching TRBD2 (5 bases). Germline assignment: CDR1 SNHLY and CDR2 FYNNEI. The CDR3 is made up of 12 amino acids. Deletions cut 9 bases from V and 2 bases from J, with 11 bases between. CDR3 DNA sequence: TGTGCCAGTCTGAGGGCGACCTACGAGCAGTACTTC. It specifies CASLRATYEQYF.

The chain carries TRBV27 and TRBJ2-7; D not resolved. The CDR3 spans 13 residues. The germline CDR1 and CDR2 sequences are MNHEY and SMNVEV (reference sequence). The V end was cut by 4 bases, the J end by 6 bases, with 13 bases between. CDR3: CASSSIPPSEQYF. In DNA, the CDR3 is TGTGCCAGCAGTTCCATCCCCCCATCCGAGCAGTACTTC.